Listed below are T cell receptor beta chains from one sample, sequenced in a study of control samples from healthy donors and cancer patients. Clones were sequenced by immunoSEQ multiplex PCR, and TCRdb holds only the in-frame ones, with some missing. The table has 25,000 to 35,000 clones, 79% seen once. The sequencing input was PBMCs. These receptors all stem from a man aged 55 to 70 with head and neck cancer. CDR3s leave out the opening cysteine and the closing phenylalanine or tryptophan.

TRBV9	TRBJ2-7	13	ASSVESTVSYEQY
TRBV30	TRBJ1-5	11	AWSHRGGQPQH
TRBV28	TRBJ1-5	13	ASSLRTGEGQPQH
TRBV28	TRBJ2-5	12	ASTGVSYQETQY
TRBV19	TRBJ1-5	12	ASSITGGYQPQH
TRBV7-2	TRBJ2-3	13	ASSWDRAYTDTQY
TRBV6-5	TRBJ2-5	12	ASSYPGEQETQY
TRBV18	TRBJ2-5	13	ASSPSTGQRETQY
TRBV20-1	TRBJ1-2	7	TRGYGYT
TRBV20-1	TRBJ1-1	12	SASRGGRNTEAF
TRBV25-1	TRBJ1-2	12	ASSEGHGTYGYT